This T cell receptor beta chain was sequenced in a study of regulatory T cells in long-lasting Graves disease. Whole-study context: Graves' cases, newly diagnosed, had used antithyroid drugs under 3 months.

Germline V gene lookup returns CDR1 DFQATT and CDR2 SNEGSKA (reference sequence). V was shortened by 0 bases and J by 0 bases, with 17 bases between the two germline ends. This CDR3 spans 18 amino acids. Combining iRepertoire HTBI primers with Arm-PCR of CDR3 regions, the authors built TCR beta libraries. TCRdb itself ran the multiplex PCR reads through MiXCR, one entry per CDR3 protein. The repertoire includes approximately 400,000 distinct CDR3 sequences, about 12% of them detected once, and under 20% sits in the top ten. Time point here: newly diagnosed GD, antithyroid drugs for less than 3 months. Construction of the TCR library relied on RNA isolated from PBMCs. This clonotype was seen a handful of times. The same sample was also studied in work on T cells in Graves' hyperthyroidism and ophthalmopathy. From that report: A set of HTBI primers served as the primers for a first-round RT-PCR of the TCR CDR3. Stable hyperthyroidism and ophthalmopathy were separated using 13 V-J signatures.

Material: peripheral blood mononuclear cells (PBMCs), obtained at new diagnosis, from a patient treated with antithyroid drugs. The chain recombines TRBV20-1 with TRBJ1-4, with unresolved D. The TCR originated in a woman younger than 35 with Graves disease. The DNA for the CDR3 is TGCAGTGCTAGAGATCAACTCCGTCTGTTTGCAACTAATGAAAAACTGTTTTTT. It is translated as CSARDQLRLFATNEKLFF.